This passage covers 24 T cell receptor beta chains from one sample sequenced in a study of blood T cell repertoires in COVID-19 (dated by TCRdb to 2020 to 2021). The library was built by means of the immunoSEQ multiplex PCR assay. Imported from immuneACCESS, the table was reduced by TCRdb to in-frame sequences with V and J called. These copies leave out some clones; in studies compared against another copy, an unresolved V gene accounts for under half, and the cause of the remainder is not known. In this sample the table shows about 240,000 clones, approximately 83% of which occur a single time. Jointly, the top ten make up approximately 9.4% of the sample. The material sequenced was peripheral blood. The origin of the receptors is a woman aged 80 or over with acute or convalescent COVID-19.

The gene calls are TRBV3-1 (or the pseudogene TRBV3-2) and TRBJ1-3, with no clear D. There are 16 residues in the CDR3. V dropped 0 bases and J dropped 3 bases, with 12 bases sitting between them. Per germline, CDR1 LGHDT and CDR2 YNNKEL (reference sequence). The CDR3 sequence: CASSQDRRLLGNTIYF. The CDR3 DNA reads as TGTGCCAGCAGCCAAGATCGGCGGCTGCTTGGAAACACCATATATTTT.

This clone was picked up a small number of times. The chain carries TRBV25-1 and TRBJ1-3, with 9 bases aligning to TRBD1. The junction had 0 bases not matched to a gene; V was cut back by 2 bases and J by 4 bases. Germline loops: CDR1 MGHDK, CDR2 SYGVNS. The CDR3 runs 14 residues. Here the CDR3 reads CASSEGQGGNTIYF. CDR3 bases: TGTGCCAGCAGTGAAGGACAGGGGGGAAACACCATATATTTT. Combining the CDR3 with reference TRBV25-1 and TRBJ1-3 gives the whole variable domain EADIYQTPRYLVIGTGKKITLECSQTMGHDKMYWYQQDPGMELHLIHYSYGVNSTEKGDLSSESTVSRIRTEHFPLTLESARPSHTSQYLCASSEGQGGNTIYFGEGSWLTVV.

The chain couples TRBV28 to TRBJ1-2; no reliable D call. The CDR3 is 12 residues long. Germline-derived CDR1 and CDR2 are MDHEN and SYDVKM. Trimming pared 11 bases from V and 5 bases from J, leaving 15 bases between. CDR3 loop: CAGFLRSYGYTF. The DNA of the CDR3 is TGTGCCGGGTTCCTGAGGAGTTATGGCTACACCTTC.

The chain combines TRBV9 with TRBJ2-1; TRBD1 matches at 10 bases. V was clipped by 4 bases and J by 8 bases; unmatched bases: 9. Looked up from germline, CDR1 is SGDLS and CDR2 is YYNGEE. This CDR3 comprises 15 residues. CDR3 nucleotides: TGTGCCAGCAGCCCCCGACAGGGGGCTAAGTATGAGCAGTTCTTC. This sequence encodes CASSPRQGAKYEQFF. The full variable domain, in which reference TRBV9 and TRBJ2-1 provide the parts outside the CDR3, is DSGVTQTPKHLITATGQRVTLRCSPRSGDLSVYWYQQSLDQGLQFLIQYYNGEERAKGNILERFSAQQFPDLHSELNLSSLELGDSALYFCASSPRQGAKYEQFFGPGTRLTVL.

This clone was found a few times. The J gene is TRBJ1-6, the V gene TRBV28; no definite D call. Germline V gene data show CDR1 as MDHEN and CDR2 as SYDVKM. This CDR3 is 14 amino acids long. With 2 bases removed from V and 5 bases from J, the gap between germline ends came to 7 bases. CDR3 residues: CASSLGQHNSPLHF. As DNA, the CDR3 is TGTGCCAGCAGTTTAGGGCAGCATAATTCACCCCTCCACTTT.

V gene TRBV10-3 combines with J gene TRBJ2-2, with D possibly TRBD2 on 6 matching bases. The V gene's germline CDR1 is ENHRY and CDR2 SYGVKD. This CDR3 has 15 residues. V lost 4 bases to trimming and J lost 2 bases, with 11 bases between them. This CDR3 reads CAISGDFSNTGELFF. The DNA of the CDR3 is TGTGCCATCAGTGGGGACTTCTCTAACACCGGGGAGCTGTTTTTT.

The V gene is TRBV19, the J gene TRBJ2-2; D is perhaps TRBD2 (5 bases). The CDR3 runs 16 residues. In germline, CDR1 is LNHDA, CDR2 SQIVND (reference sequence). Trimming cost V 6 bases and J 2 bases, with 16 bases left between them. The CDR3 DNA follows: TGTGCCAGTAGGAGTGTCACCGGGGAAAACACCGGGGAGCTGTTTTTT. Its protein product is CASRSVTGENTGELFF.

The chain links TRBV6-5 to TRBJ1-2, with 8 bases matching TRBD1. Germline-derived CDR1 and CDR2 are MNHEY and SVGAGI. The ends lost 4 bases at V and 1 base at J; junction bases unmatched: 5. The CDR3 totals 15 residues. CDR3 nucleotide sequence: TGTGCCAGCAGTTCCGGGACAGGAGTTAACTATGGCTACACCTTC. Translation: CASSSGTGVNYGYTF.

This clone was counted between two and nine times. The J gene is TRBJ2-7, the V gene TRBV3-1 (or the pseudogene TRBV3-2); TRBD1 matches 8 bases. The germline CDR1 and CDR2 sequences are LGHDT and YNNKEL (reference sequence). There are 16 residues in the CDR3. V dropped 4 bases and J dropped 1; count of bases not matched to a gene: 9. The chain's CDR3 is CASSRAGTGGSYEQYF. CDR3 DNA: TGTGCCAGCAGCCGGGCTGGGACAGGTGGATCCTACGAGCAGTACTTC.

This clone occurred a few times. The CDR3 sequence: CASSGEGGLSNQPQHF. The CDR3 bases are TGTGCCAGCAGTGGGGAGGGGGGTCTAAGCAATCAGCCCCAGCATTTT. The V call is TRBV6-1, the J call TRBJ1-5, with D possibly TRBD1 on 6 matching bases. The CDR3 totals 16 residues. Trimming stripped 4 bases from V and 1 base from J, with 14 bases between. Germline CDR1 is MNHNS and CDR2 is SASEGT.

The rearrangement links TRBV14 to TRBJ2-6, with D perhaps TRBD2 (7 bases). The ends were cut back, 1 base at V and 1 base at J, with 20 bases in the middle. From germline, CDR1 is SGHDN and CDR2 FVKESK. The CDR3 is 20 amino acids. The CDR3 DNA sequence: TGTGCCAGCAGCCAAGTAGCCCCACGGGGGGCCCTATCTGGGGCCAACGTCCTGACTTTC. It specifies CASSQVAPRGALSGANVLTF.

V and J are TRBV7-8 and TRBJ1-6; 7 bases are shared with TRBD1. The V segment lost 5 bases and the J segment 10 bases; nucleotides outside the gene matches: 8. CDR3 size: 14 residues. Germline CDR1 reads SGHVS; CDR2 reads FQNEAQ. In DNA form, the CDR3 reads TGTGCCAGCAGCAGCGACAGGGTTCCCTCACCCCTCCACTTT. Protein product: CASSSDRVPSPLHF.

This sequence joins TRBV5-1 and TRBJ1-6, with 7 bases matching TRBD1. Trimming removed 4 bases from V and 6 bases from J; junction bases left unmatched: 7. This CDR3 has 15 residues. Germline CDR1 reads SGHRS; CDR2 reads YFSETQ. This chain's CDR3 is CASSQMTGPNSPLHF. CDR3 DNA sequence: TGCGCCAGCAGCCAGATGACAGGGCCTAATTCACCCCTCCACTTT. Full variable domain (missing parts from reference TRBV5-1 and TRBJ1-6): KAGVTQTPRYLIKTRGQQVTLSCSPISGHRSVSWYQQTPGQGLQFLFEYFSETQRNKGNFPGRFSGRQFSNSRSEMNVSTLELGDSALYLCASSQMTGPNSPLHFGNGTRLTVT.

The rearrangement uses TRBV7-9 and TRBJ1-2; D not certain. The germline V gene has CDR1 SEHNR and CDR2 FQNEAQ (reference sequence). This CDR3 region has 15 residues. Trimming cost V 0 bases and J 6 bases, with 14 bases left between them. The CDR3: CASSLAGGRSDGYTF. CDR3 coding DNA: TGTGCCAGCAGCTTAGCAGGTGGGAGGTCTGATGGCTACACCTTC.

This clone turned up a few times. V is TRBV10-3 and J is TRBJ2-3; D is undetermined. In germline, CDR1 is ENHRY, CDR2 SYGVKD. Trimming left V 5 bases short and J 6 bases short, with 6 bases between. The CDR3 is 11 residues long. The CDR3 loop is CAISSRDTQYF. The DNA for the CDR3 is TGTGCCATCAGTTCGAGGGATACGCAGTATTTT.

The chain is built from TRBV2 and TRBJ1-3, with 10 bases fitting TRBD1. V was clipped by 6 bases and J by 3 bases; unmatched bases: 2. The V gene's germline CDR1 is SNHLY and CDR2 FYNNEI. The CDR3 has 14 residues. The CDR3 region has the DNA TGTGCCAGCAGCGGGACAGGGGTTGGAAACACCATATATTTT. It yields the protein CASSGTGVGNTIYF.

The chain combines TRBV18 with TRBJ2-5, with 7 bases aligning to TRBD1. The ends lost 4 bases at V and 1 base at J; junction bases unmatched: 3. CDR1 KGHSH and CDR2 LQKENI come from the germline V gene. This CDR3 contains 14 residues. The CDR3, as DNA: TGTGCCAGCTCACTCACAGGGGCCCAAGAGACCCAGTACTTC. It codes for CASSLTGAQETQYF.

CDR3 loop: CASSYNGVNQPQHF. CDR3 sequence (DNA): TGTGCCAGCAGCTATAACGGGGTTAATCAGCCCCAGCATTTT. The gene calls are TRBV7-9 and TRBJ1-5, with D unresolved. The CDR3 runs to 14 residues. The V and J ends lost 4 bases and 4 bases respectively, with 11 bases between them. Germline assignment: CDR1 SEHNR and CDR2 FQNEAQ (reference sequence). Full variable domain (missing parts from reference TRBV7-9 and TRBJ1-5): DTGVSQNPRHKITKRGQNVTFRCDPISEHNRLYWYRQTLGQGPEFLTYFQNEAQLEKSRLLSDRFSAERPKGSFSTLEIQRTEQGDSAMYLCASSYNGVNQPQHFGDGTRLSIL.

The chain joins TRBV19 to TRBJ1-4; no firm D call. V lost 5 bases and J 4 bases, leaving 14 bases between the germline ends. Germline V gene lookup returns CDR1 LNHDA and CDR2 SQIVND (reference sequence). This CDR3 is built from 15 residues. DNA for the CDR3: TGTGCCAGTAGTCCGCGGGAGGGTTTTAATGAAAAACTGTTTTTT. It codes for CASSPREGFNEKLFF.

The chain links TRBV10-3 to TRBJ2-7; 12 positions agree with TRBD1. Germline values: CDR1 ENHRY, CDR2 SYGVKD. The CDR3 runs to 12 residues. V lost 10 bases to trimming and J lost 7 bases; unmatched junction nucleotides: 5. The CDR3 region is CATGTGGREQYF. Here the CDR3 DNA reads TGTGCCACCGGGACAGGGGGCCGGGAGCAGTACTTC.

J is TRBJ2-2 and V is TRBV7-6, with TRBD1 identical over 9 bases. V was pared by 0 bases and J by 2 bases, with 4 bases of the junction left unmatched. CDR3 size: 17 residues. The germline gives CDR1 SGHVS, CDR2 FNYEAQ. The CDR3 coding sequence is TGTGCCAGCAGCTTAGCAGTGGGACAGGGTAACACCGGGGAGCTGTTTTTT. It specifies CASSLAVGQGNTGELFF.

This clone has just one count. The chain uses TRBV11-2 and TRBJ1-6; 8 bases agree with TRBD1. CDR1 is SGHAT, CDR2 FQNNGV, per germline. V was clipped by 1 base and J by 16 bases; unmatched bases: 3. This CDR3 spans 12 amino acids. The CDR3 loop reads CASSLGTGFLHF. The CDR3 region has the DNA TGTGCCAGCAGCTTAGGGACAGGGTTTCTCCACTTT.

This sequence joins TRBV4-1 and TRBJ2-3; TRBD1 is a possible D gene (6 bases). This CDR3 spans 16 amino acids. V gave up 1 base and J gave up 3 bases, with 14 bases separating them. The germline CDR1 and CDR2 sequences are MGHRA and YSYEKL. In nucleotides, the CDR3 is TGCGCCAGCAGCCAAGGTTTGGGGGCAGGAACAGATACGCAGTATTTT. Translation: CASSQGLGAGTDTQYF.

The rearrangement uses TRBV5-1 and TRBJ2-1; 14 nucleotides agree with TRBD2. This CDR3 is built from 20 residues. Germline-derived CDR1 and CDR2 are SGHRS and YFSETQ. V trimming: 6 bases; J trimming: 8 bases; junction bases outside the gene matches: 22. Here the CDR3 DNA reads TGCGCCAGCACGCTGAAGGGGGTAGTGCCGGGACTAGCGGGGGTACATGAGCAGTTCTTC. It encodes CASTLKGVVPGLAGVHEQFF.